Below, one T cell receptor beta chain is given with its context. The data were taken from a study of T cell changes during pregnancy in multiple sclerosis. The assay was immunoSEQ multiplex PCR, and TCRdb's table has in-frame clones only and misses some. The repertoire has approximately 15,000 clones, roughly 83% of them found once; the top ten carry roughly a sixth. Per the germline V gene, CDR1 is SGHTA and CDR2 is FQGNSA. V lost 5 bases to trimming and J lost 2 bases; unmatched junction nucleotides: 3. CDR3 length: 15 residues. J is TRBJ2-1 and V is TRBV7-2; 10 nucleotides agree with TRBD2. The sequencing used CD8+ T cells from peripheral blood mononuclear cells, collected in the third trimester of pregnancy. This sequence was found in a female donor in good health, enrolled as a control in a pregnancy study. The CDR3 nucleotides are TGTGCCAGCAGCGGAGCGGGGGGGCCCTACAATGAGCAGTTCTTC. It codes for CASSGAGGPYNEQFF.